The 18 T cell receptor beta chains below all came from one sample that was sequenced in a study of blood T cell repertoires in COVID-19. Assay: immunoSEQ multiplex PCR; the TCRdb copy retains only in-frame clones and omits some. The table has approximately 78,000 clones, approximately 91% seen once. Sample: peripheral blood. The receptors shown here come from a man in his fifties or sixties with COVID-19, enrolled during active disease.

The chain links TRBV28 to TRBJ1-4, with TRBD1 matching over 7 bases. With 5 bases clipped from V and 8 bases from J, the junction kept 11 bases outside the gene matches. The CDR3 is made up of 15 amino acids. Per the germline V gene, CDR1 is MDHEN and CDR2 is SYDVKM. CDR3 loop: CASSATGTDKEKLFF. CDR3 bases: TGTGCCAGCAGTGCAACCGGGACAGACAAGGAAAAACTGTTTTTT.

The CDR3 coding sequence is TGTGCCAGCAGTGACCAGGTCTTGGCTGGCTACACCTTC. It codes for CASSDQVLAGYTF. The chain recombines TRBV6-1 with TRBJ1-2; the D is unclear. The CDR3 covers 13 residues. V was trimmed by 3 bases and J by 7 bases, leaving 12 bases between them. Germline assignment: CDR1 MNHNS and CDR2 SASEGT.

This CDR3 is CSVETVASYNEQFF. In nucleotides, the CDR3 is TGCAGCGTTGAGACAGTTGCCTCCTACAATGAGCAGTTCTTC. This chain joins TRBV29-1 and TRBJ2-1, with a weak D call TRBD1 (5 bases). This CDR3 contains 14 residues. The germline V and J ends were trimmed by 3 bases and 0 bases, with 9 bases remaining between them. Germline V lookup: CDR1 SQVTM, CDR2 ANQGSEA.

The J gene is TRBJ1-5, the V gene TRBV5-3; TRBD1 matches 9 bases. TRBV5-3 is treated as an ORF (open reading frame) with a function not yet certain. J gave up 3 bases and V 6 bases, and 7 bases lay outside the gene matches. The length of the CDR3 is 15 residues. The CDR3 bases are TGTGCCAGAACCTGGACAGGGGCTGACAATCAGCCCCAGCATTTT. This encodes CARTWTGADNQPQHF.

The chain joins TRBV3-1 (or the pseudogene TRBV3-2) to TRBJ2-3; 10 bases are shared with TRBD1. Looked up from germline, CDR1 is LGHDT and CDR2 is YNNKEL (reference sequence). The length of the CDR3 is 14 residues. Trimming at V came to 10 bases and at J to 2 bases, leaving 6 bases not matched to a gene. The CDR3 sequence is CATRDRGSTDTQYF. CDR3 nucleotides: TGTGCCACCCGGGACAGGGGATCCACAGATACGCAGTATTTT.

V gene TRBV19 combines with J gene TRBJ1-1; D not certain. V lost 7 bases, J lost 9 bases, and 15 bases lay in between. The CDR3 is made up of 12 amino acids. CDR1 is LNHDA and CDR2 is SQIVND in the germline V gene (reference sequence). Here the CDR3 reads CASTLPLFKAFF. CDR3 DNA: TGTGCCAGTACTCTACCCTTGTTCAAAGCTTTCTTT.

The rearrangement links TRBV5-1 to TRBJ1-4; unclear D gene. This CDR3 is 13 amino acids long. V was shortened by 3 bases and J by 3 bases, with 6 bases between the two germline ends. Germline CDR1 and CDR2: SGHRS and YFSETQ. The CDR3 loop is CASSSAANEKLFF. The CDR3 nucleotides read TGCGCCAGCAGCTCGGCGGCTAATGAAAAACTGTTTTTT. Based on the CDR3 plus reference TRBV5-1 and TRBJ1-4, the full variable domain is KAGVTQTPRYLIKTRGQQVTLSCSPISGHRSVSWYQQTPGQGLQFLFEYFSETQRNKGNFPGRFSGRQFSNSRSEMNVSTLELGDSALYLCASSSAANEKLFFGSGTQLSVL.

The chain combines TRBV6-5 with TRBJ1-4; unclear D gene. Per the germline V gene, CDR1 is MNHEY and CDR2 is SVGAGI. The CDR3 length is 14 residues. V was shortened by 7 bases and J by 0 bases, with 9 bases between the two germline ends. The CDR3 region is CASMGSPTNEKLFF. The CDR3 DNA sequence: TGTGCCAGCATGGGCAGCCCAACTAATGAAAAACTGTTTTTT.

The CDR3, as DNA: TGCGCCAGCAGCTTAGGAGGGTTTCAGCCCCAGCATTTT. Amino acids: CASSLGGFQPQHF. V usage is TRBV5-1 and J usage is TRBJ1-5; D is uncertain. The germline V and J ends were trimmed by 2 bases and 6 bases, with 9 bases remaining between them. The CDR3 covers 13 residues. CDR1 and CDR2 (germline): SGHRS, YFSETQ. Full variable domain (outside the CDR3, taken from reference TRBV5-1 and TRBJ1-5): KAGVTQTPRYLIKTRGQQVTLSCSPISGHRSVSWYQQTPGQGLQFLFEYFSETQRNKGNFPGRFSGRQFSNSRSEMNVSTLELGDSALYLCASSLGGFQPQHFGDGTRLSIL.

The rearrangement uses TRBV6-2 or TRBV6-3 and TRBJ2-7, with TRBD1 matching over 7 bases. The CDR3 sequence is 14 residues long. V was pared by 2 bases and J by 2 bases, with 3 bases of the junction left unmatched. Germline CDR1 and CDR2: MNHEY and SVGEGT. The CDR3: CASSYQGQTYEQYF. CDR3 coding DNA: TGTGCCAGCAGTTACCAGGGACAGACCTACGAGCAGTACTTC.

The rearrangement links TRBV2 to TRBJ2-7; D possibly corresponds to TRBD1 (5 bases). The germline V gene has CDR1 SNHLY and CDR2 FYNNEI. V was cut by 6 bases and J by 0 bases, with 9 bases left in between. The CDR3 sequence is 13 residues long. DNA of the CDR3: TGTGCCAGCAGCGACAGACCCTCCTACGAGCAGTACGTC. Its protein is CASSDRPSYEQYV.

DNA for the CDR3: TGTGCCAGCAGCTTAGGCGGGAAGAATGAGCAGTTCTTC. It encodes CASSLGGKNEQFF. This rearrangement joins TRBV11-1 to TRBJ2-1; weak D call: TRBD2 (6 bases). The V gene's germline CDR1 is SGHAT and CDR2 FQDESV (reference sequence). Trimming pared 1 base from V and 7 bases from J, leaving 8 bases between. The CDR3 loop spans 13 amino acids.

The chain couples TRBV28 to TRBJ2-3, with 7 bases matching TRBD2. Germline lookup yields CDR1 MDHEN and CDR2 SYDVKM. V shed 3 bases, J shed 2 bases, and the junction held 2 bases outside the gene matches. The CDR3 has 14 amino acids. The CDR3 region has the DNA TGTGCCAGCAGTTTGAGCGGGACCACAGATACGCAGTATTTT. Translating it yields CASSLSGTTDTQYF. Variable domain in full (rest from reference TRBV28 and TRBJ2-3): DVKVTQSSRYLVKRTGEKVFLECVQDMDHENMFWYRQDPGLGLRLIYFSYDVKMKEKGDIPEGYSVSREKKERFSLILESASTNQTSMYLCASSLSGTTDTQYFGPGTRLTVL.

The genes are TRBV30 and TRBJ1-5; 10 bases match TRBD1. Trimming took 1 base from V and 7 from J; bases not matched to a gene: 1. The CDR3 extends over 13 amino acids. Germline V gene data show CDR1 as GTSNPN and CDR2 as SVGIG (reference sequence). For the CDR3, the DNA is TGTGCCTGGAGTGGGACAGGGGGACAGCCCCAGCATTTT. Translation: CAWSGTGGQPQHF.

A word on this clone: This specimen includes other DNA sequences encoding the same CDR3. This sequence joins TRBV7-2 and TRBJ1-5, with a weak D call TRBD1 (6 bases). The germline gives CDR1 SGHTA, CDR2 FQGNSA. The V and J ends lost 3 bases and 5 bases respectively, with 8 bases between them. The CDR3 consists of 13 residues. The CDR3 coding sequence is TGTGCCAGCAGCTTGGGACAAGATCAGCCCCAGCATTTT. This gives the protein CASSLGQDQPQHF.

This clone is a singleton in its sample. V usage is TRBV19 and J usage is TRBJ2-7; no firm D call. The CDR3 loop spans 14 amino acids. V lost 5 bases and J lost 3, with 14 bases in between. The germline CDR1 and CDR2 sequences are LNHDA and SQIVND (reference sequence). CDR3 DNA: TGTGCCAGTAGTCCGATCCTATACCACTACGAGCAGTACTTC. Protein product: CASSPILYHYEQYF.

This rearrangement joins TRBV5-1 to TRBJ2-3; TRBD2 matches at 13 bases. With V trimmed by 1 base and J by 1 base, 3 bases remained unmatched. CDR3 length equals 17 residues. Germline CDR1 and CDR2: SGHRS and YFSETQ. CDR3 residues: CASSLYGLAGGTDTQYF. CDR3 coding DNA: TGCGCCAGCAGCTTGTATGGACTAGCGGGAGGCACAGATACGCAGTATTTT.

The chain recombines TRBV28 with TRBJ1-5; D gene ambiguous. The CDR3 length is 14 residues. The germline gives CDR1 MDHEN, CDR2 SYDVKM. V was clipped by 5 bases and J by 1 base, with 9 bases between them. In DNA form, the CDR3 reads TGTGCCAGCAGTGGGCCAGTGAGCAATCAGCCCCAGCATTTT. It codes for CASSGPVSNQPQHF.